These T cell receptor beta chains were read from a single sample in a study of cytomegalovirus exposure and HLA in healthy donors. Generated by immunoSEQ multiplex PCR, the TCRdb table keeps only in-frame clones and is missing some. This sample has more than 200,000 clones, with roughly 80% found just once. Sequenced material: PBMCs. The receptors stem from a girl aged 5 to 17 in good health and CMV-seronegative. Both conserved end residues are part of each CDR3. The order of the fields is D gene, J gene, clone size, V gene, CDR3 protein, CDR3 DNA. A D gene is named only where the DNA matches it firmly. Expanded clones get a size class; other rows say once, few or many, or leave the size out.

>-|TRBJ2-3|-|TRBV9
CASSVYLRDTQYF
TGTGCCAGCAGCGTATACCTGAGGGATACGCAGTATTTT
>TRBD2|TRBJ2-3|-|TRBV5-6
CASSSPTSGRSDTQYF
TGTGCCAGCAGCTCCCCCACTAGCGGGAGATCTGATACGCAGTATTTT
>-|TRBJ2-3|-|TRBV7-8
CASSRSSGLNTDTQYF
TGTGCCAGCAGCCGGAGTAGCGGCCTGAACACAGATACGCAGTATTTT
>-|TRBJ1-2|-|TRBV28
CATDLRGRGYTF
TGTGCCACCGATCTCAGGGGTCGTGGCTACACCTTC
>TRBD2|TRBJ2-1|-|TRBV7-3
CASSVLAGGTYNEQFF
TGTGCCAGCAGCGTTCTAGCGGGGGGAACATACAATGAGCAGTTCTTC
>TRBD1|TRBJ1-5|-|TRBV2
CASSGTGGNQPQHF
TGTGCCAGCAGCGGGACAGGGGGCAATCAGCCCCAGCATTTT
>TRBD2|TRBJ2-1|-|TRBV28
CASSSRSRGGYNEQFF
TGTGCCAGCAGTTCAAGATCACGGGGGGGGTACAATGAGCAGTTCTTC
>TRBD2|TRBJ2-1|few|TRBV2
CASSGGRGTNEQFF
TGTGCCAGCAGTGGCGGGAGAGGCACCAATGAGCAGTTCTTC
>-|TRBJ1-3|-|TRBV11-2
CASSPGETGNTIYF
TGTGCCAGCAGCCCAGGGGAAACTGGAAACACCATATATTTT
>TRBD1|TRBJ2-3|-|TRBV6-1
CASSARQGTEGTDTQYF
TGTGCCAGCAGTGCCCGACAGGGGACGGAGGGCACAGATACGCAGTATTTT
>-|TRBJ1-2|once|TRBV6-5
CASSLRLGRNYGYTF
TGTGCCAGCAGTTTACGTCTAGGCAGAAACTATGGCTACACCTTC
>TRBD1|TRBJ1-1|-|TRBV30
CAWSSLGGGTEAFF
TGTGCCTGGAGTAGTCTAGGGGGCGGCACTGAAGCTTTCTTT
>-|TRBJ2-4|-|TRBV7-9
CASSLALGRNIQYF
TGTGCCAGCAGCTTAGCGCTGGGGAGAAACATTCAGTACTTC
>-|TRBJ1-4|-|TRBV19
CASSITGTTSNEKLFF
TGTGCCAGTAGTATAACCGGGACAACCTCTAATGAAAAACTGTTTTTT
>TRBD1|TRBJ1-1|few|TRBV6-6
CASKARQGDEAFF
TGTGCCAGCAAGGCTAGACAGGGCGATGAAGCTTTCTTT
>-|TRBJ1-1|-|TRBV7-4
CASTSVVVPGNTEAFF
TGTGCCAGCACCTCGGTTGTGGTTCCGGGGAACACTGAAGCTTTCTTT
>-|TRBJ1-2|-|TRBV30
CAWSSYRGYTF
TGTGCCTGGAGTTCTTACCGGGGCTACACCTTC
>-|TRBJ1-1|-|TRBV6-6
CASSYGARGGRTEAFF
TGTGCCAGCAGTTACGGGGCGAGGGGGGGGAGGACTGAAGCTTTCTTT
>-|TRBJ1-5|-|TRBV4-1
CASSHQRGQPQHF
TGCGCCAGCAGCCATCAAAGGGGGCAGCCCCAGCATTTT
>-|TRBJ1-1|once|TRBV5-6
CASSLGQGFMNTEAFF
TGTGCCAGCAGCTTGGGCCAGGGATTTATGAACACTGAAGCTTTCTTT
>-|TRBJ2-7|-|TRBV10-3
CAISGGLASDEQYF
TGTGCCATCAGTGGTGGGCTAGCTTCCGACGAGCAGTACTTC
>-|TRBJ1-1|-|TRBV28
CASSPDYRNTEAFF
TGTGCCAGCAGTCCAGATTACAGGAACACTGAAGCTTTCTTT
>-|TRBJ1-5|-|TRBV28
CASSLTLSNQPQHF
TGTGCCAGCAGTTTGACACTCAGCAATCAGCCCCAGCATTTT
>-|TRBJ1-6|-|TRBV7-8
CASSFLGGVVNSPLHF
TGTGCCAGCAGCTTTTTAGGGGGTGTAGTCAATTCACCCCTCCACTTT
>TRBD1|TRBJ1-6|-|TRBV5-3
CARSAPGQGFVRRSPLHF
TGTGCCAGAAGCGCCCCGGGACAGGGTTTTGTTCGGAGATCACCCCTCCACTTT
>TRBD2|TRBJ2-3|-|TRBV28
CASSLSGLAADTQYF
TGTGCCAGCAGTTTATCGGGTCTAGCGGCAGATACGCAGTATTTT
>TRBD2|TRBJ2-6|few|TRBV6-1
CASSEFGGTGANVLTF
TGTGCCAGCAGTGAATTCGGGGGGACTGGGGCCAACGTCCTGACTTTC
>TRBD2|TRBJ2-1|once|TRBV28
CASSSELAAISYNEQFF
TGTGCCAGCAGTTCGGAACTAGCGGCCATCTCCTACAATGAGCAGTTCTTC
>TRBD1|TRBJ1-4|once|TRBV7-2
CASSPRMRDRPNEKLFF
TGTGCCAGCAGCCCCAGGATGCGGGACAGGCCTAATGAAAAACTGTTTTTT
>-|TRBJ1-4|-|TRBV2
CASSEAGLANEKLFF
TGTGCCAGCAGTGAAGCGGGCTTAGCTAATGAAAAACTGTTTTTT
>TRBD1|TRBJ2-7|once|TRBV28
CASSPTGTGESEQYF
TGTGCCAGCAGTCCCACCGGGACAGGGGAATCCGAGCAGTACTTC
>TRBD1|TRBJ1-1|-|TRBV9
CASSVEGGADTEAFF
TGTGCCAGCAGCGTAGAAGGGGGCGCGGACACTGAAGCTTTCTTT
>-|TRBJ2-7|few|TRBV7-3
CASSLISGSSYEQYF
TGTGCCAGCAGCTTAATTTCTGGTAGCTCCTACGAGCAGTACTTC
>-|TRBJ1-5|-|TRBV19
CASRTTGASNQPQHF
TGTGCCAGTAGGACGACTGGAGCTAGCAATCAGCCCCAGCATTTT
>-|TRBJ1-5|-|TRBV7-9
CSSRHADQPQHF
TGTTCCAGCAGACACGCCGATCAGCCCCAGCATTTT